This entry is about one T cell receptor (beta chain). Its specificity is not known. The record originates from a study of identical twins. Findings and limits, study-wide: In monozygotic twins, models underestimated the sharing of out-of-frame TCR alpha.

A universal primer site came from template switching; cDNA carried unique molecular identifiers. TCRdb ran MiXCR on the 5' RACE reads and lists one entry per CDR3 protein. The table has around 250,000 distinct CDR3 sequences, 6.5% seen once. The CDR3 totals 16 residues. The germline CDR1 and CDR2 sequences are SEHNR and FQNEAQ (reference sequence). The J segment lost 4 bases and the V segment lost 3 bases, leaving 9 bases of the junction unmatched. The sample also formed part of further work on T cells expressing NK-cell markers. That source reports: Repertoire data for TCR beta were derived from sorted T cells (CD3+CD56+NKG2C+, CD3+CD56+NKG2C- and CD3+CD56-NKG2C+). Roughly six donors showed dominant NKG2C+ clonotypes comprising roughly 1.0-7.0% of their CD8+ T cells.

Specimen: CD8+ T cells sorted from blood. This chain uses TRBV7-9 with TRBJ2-1; 7 bases fit TRBD2. The TCR comes from a woman between 18 and 30 years old in good health. The CDR3 DNA reads as TGTGCCAGCAGCTTCCCCTCTAGCGGACTTTACAATGAGCAGTTCTTC. This translates into CASSFPSSGLYNEQFF.